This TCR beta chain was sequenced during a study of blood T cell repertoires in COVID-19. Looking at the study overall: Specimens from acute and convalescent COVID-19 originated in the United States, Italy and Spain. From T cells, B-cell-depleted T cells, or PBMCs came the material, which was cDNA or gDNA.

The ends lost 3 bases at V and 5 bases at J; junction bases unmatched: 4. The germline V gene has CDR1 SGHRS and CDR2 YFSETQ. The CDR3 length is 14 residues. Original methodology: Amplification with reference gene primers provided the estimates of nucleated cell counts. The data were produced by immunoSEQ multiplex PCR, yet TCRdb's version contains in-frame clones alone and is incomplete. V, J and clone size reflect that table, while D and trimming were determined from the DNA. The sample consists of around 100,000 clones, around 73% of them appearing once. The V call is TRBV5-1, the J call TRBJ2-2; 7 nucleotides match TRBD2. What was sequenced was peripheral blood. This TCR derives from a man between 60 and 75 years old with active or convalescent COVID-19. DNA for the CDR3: TGCGCCAGCAGCTGGACTAGAGGAACCGGGGAGCTGTTTTTT. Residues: CASSWTRGTGELFF.